This TCR beta chain originates from a study of blood T cell repertoires in COVID-19. Study details: Both acute and convalescent COVID-19 samples were obtained from the United States, Italy and Spain. PBMCs, B-cell-depleted T cells, or T cells provided the cDNA or gDNA that made up the material.

The Seattle site enrolled patients during active infection and followed them longitudinally. The CDR3 is 13 residues long. Trimming removed 9 bases at V and 2 bases at J, with 12 bases between. Germline V gives CDR1 KGHDR, CDR2 SFDVKD. Only one count was recorded for this clone. As processed by the authors: Estimation of nucleated cell counts relied on the amplification of reference gene primers. Assay used: immunoSEQ multiplex PCR; TCRdb lists only in-frame clones, some missing. V and J calls and clone size are those listed in that table; D and trimming were worked out from the DNA. Altogether 80,000 or so clones are present, around 85% being singletons, with the ten largest covering roughly 8.9%.

Sample: peripheral blood. The rearrangement uses TRBV24-1 and TRBJ1-1; D may be TRBD1 (6 bases). The origin of this receptor is a man aged 50 to 59 with COVID-19, enrolled during active disease. The CDR3 reads CATQMGANTEAFF. DNA for the CDR3: TGTGCCACCCAGATGGGGGCCAACACTGAAGCTTTCTTT.